These 20 T cell receptor beta chains were sequenced from one sample in a study of beta chain features in type 1 diabetes. Findings and caveats of the study: Shorter TCRB CDR3s, moderately but significantly so, were found in Type 1 diabetes patients in all four CD4+ subsets.

What was sequenced were expressed TCRB transcripts, since all of the isolated RNA had been reverse transcribed. Assay used: immunoSEQ multiplex PCR; TCRdb lists only in-frame clones, some missing. This table holds about 400,000 clones, 10% to 15% found once. The antigens of these receptors remain unknown. The sample was naive CD4+ T cells from blood. The receptor source for this set is a woman aged 18-30 years with type 1 diabetes.

DNA for the CDR3: TGTGCCGGGGGAGGGACGGAGTACAATGAGCAGTTCTTC. This translates into CAGGGTEYNEQFF. The rearrangement joins TRBV6-1 to TRBJ2-1, with 7 bases that match TRBD2. CDR3 size: 13 residues. Germline V gene sequence: CDR1 MNHNS, CDR2 SASEGT. V lost 11 bases to trimming and J lost 4 bases; unmatched junction nucleotides: 8.

The CDR3 coding sequence is TGCGCCAGCAGTCAAGGGACAGGGACCCTGGCCCAGTACTTC. It translates to CASSQGTGTLAQYF. The chain carries TRBV23-1 and TRBJ2-5; 9 positions agree with TRBD1. Being an ORF, TRBV23-1 has a function that is uncertain. There are 14 residues in the CDR3. V shed 2 bases and J 9 bases; nucleotides not matched to a gene: 7.

In regard to this clone: Other nucleotide sequences from this sample produce the same CDR3. V usage is TRBV30 and J usage is TRBJ1-2; TRBD1 aligns across 7 bases. The CDR3 extends over 12 amino acids. V lost 1 base and J lost 7; bases outside the gene matches: 3. CDR1 and CDR2 (germline): GTSNPN, SVGIG (reference sequence). CDR3 amino acids: CAWSGQGGGYTF. The CDR3 nucleotides are TGTGCCTGGAGTGGACAGGGTGGTGGCTACACCTTC.

V and J are TRBV23-1 and TRBJ1-1; 11 nucleotides line up with TRBD1. TRBV23-1 is an open reading frame, and its role is uncertain. This CDR3 contains 17 residues. V dropped 4 bases and J dropped 0; count of bases not matched to a gene: 7. For the CDR3, the DNA is TGCGCCAGCAGTCCCCGGGACAGGGGGAGGATGAACACTGAAGCTTTCTTT. Encoded protein: CASSPRDRGRMNTEAFF.

V gene TRBV7-2 combines with J gene TRBJ2-3; TRBD2 agrees at 7 bases. This CDR3 region has 14 residues. V shed 3 bases, J shed 3 bases, and the junction held 3 bases outside the gene matches. Germline lookup yields CDR1 SGHTA and CDR2 FQGNSA. The CDR3 sequence: CASSFQAGTDTQYF. Written as DNA, the CDR3 is TGTGCCAGCAGCTTCCAAGCGGGGACAGATACGCAGTATTTT.

The rearrangement links TRBV4-3 to TRBJ1-3, with D perhaps TRBD1 (5 bases). Germline V gene sequence: CDR1 LGHNA, CDR2 YSLEER. V was shortened by 0 bases and J by 0 bases, with 12 bases between the two germline ends. CDR3 size: 17 residues. DNA for the CDR3: TGCGCCAGCAGCCAAGACCGGGTAGGGGCCTCTGGAAACACCATATATTTT. Its translation is CASSQDRVGASGNTIYF.

This clone has only a few counts. The chain recombines TRBV7-9 with TRBJ2-1; 8 positions match TRBD2. The trim removed 6 bases at V and 14 bases at J, leaving 18 bases unmatched. The CDR3 is 15 residues long. Looked up from germline, CDR1 is SEHNR and CDR2 is FQNEAQ (reference sequence). CDR3 in amino acids: CASSPPFEREFLEFF. In nucleotides, the CDR3 is TGTGCCAGCAGTCCCCCGTTCGAGCGGGAGTTTTTGGAGTTCTTC.

This clone has only a few counts. The V call is TRBV28, the J call TRBJ1-5; TRBD1 is a possible D gene (5 bases). Per germline, CDR1 MDHEN and CDR2 SYDVKM. This CDR3 has 15 residues. V was pared by 6 bases and J by 2 bases, with 14 bases between. The CDR3 sequence is CASSLSGHGNQPQHF. For the CDR3, the DNA is TGTGCCAGCAGCCTGTCCGGACACGGCAATCAGCCCCAGCATTTT. The whole variable domain, filled in from reference TRBV28 and TRBJ1-5, reads DVKVTQSSRYLVKRTGEKVFLECVQDMDHENMFWYRQDPGLGLRLIYFSYDVKMKEKGDIPEGYSVSREKKERFSLILESASTNQTSMYLCASSLSGHGNQPQHFGDGTRLSIL.

V gene TRBV29-1 combines with J gene TRBJ1-2; a possible D gene is TRBD1 (5 bases). Germline assignment: CDR1 SQVTM and CDR2 ANQGSEA. CDR3 length: 13 residues. V gave up 4 bases and J gave up 1 base, with 10 bases separating them. CDR3: CSVGHRRNYGYTF. In DNA form, the CDR3 reads TGCAGCGTTGGTCACAGGCGTAACTATGGCTACACCTTC.

This sequence joins TRBV9 and TRBJ2-5, with D tentatively TRBD2 (6 bases). V lost 4 bases to trimming and J lost 4 bases, with 23 bases between them. The CDR3 loop spans 17 amino acids. CDR1 and CDR2 (germline): SGDLS, YYNGEE. The DNA of the CDR3 is TGTGCCAGCAGCAATCGGGACTCCCTAGAGGGTAGAGAGACCCAGTACTTC. This codes for CASSNRDSLEGRETQYF.

This chain links TRBV5-1 with TRBJ2-1; 8 nucleotides agree with TRBD2. The germline V gene has CDR1 SGHRS and CDR2 YFSETQ. The CDR3 is 15 amino acids. After removal of 4 bases from V and 5 bases from J, the junction contained 8 bases not matched to a gene. The CDR3 DNA is TGCGCCAGCAGCCCAGCGGGAGACCAGAACAATGAGCAGTTCTTC. The encoded protein is CASSPAGDQNNEQFF.

CDR3 protein: CASSWGQVMNTEAFF. The CDR3 DNA sequence: TGTGCCAGCAGCTGGGGACAAGTCATGAACACTGAAGCTTTCTTT. The V gene is TRBV5-4, the J gene TRBJ1-1; weak D call: TRBD1 (6 bases). The CDR3 consists of 15 residues. Germline V CDR1 and CDR2: SGHNT, YYREEE (reference sequence). The V gene lost 3 bases and the J gene lost 0 bases, with 12 bases spanning the gap.

This clone was found a few times. The chain links TRBV28 to TRBJ1-5, with 9 nucleotides matching TRBD1. The V gene end was trimmed by 10 bases and the J gene end by 4 bases; junction bases not matched to a gene: 5. The germline V gene has CDR1 MDHEN and CDR2 SYDVKM. The CDR3 contains 13 residues. The CDR3 bases are TGTGCCACCCATGACAGGGGGAATCAGCCCCAGCATTTT. Translated: CATHDRGNQPQHF.

This rearrangement joins TRBV14 to TRBJ2-5; no clear D. The J call may be faulty, since TRBJ2-7 better matches the DNA end. The CDR3 sequence is 11 residues long. Per the germline V gene, CDR1 is SGHDN and CDR2 is FVKESK. The CDR3 loop is CASSQAVEQYF. The CDR3 nucleotides read TGTGCCAGCAGCCAAGCGGTCGAGCAGTACTTC.

This clone was seen only a few times. V is TRBV2 and J is TRBJ2-7, with D perhaps TRBD1 (5 bases). V gave up 2 bases and J gave up 4 bases, with 9 bases separating them. CDR1 is SNHLY and CDR2 is FYNNEI in the germline V gene. The length of the CDR3 is 13 residues. Here the CDR3 reads CASSEQGRYEQYF. The CDR3, as DNA: TGTGCCAGCAGTGAACAGGGTAGATACGAGCAGTACTTC.

This rearrangement joins TRBV29-1 to TRBJ2-7, with TRBD2 as a possible D gene (6 bases). CDR3 length equals 12 residues. Germline V gene lookup returns CDR1 SQVTM and CDR2 ANQGSEA. V was clipped by 6 bases and J by 10 bases, with 19 bases between them. The CDR3 DNA is TGCAGCGTCGCCCCTGGGCCGCGGGACCAGTACTTC. This gives the protein CSVAPGPRDQYF.

This clone was counted a few times. The rearrangement links TRBV29-1 to TRBJ2-1; the D gene is possibly TRBD1 (6 bases). CDR3 length: 11 residues. The germline CDR1 and CDR2 sequences are SQVTM and ANQGSEA. V gave up 4 bases and J gave up 5 bases, with 6 bases separating them. Here the CDR3 reads CSVGTDNEQFF. The CDR3 DNA sequence: TGCAGCGTTGGGACAGACAATGAGCAGTTCTTC.

V gene TRBV30 combines with J gene TRBJ2-6, with 7 bases identical to TRBD1. Trimming at V came to 0 bases and at J to 2 bases, leaving 1 base not matched to a gene. CDR1 and CDR2 from the germline V gene are GTSNPN and SVGIG (reference sequence). The length of the CDR3 is 15 residues. The CDR3 here is CAWSVGGAGANVLTF. The CDR3 nucleotides read TGTGCCTGGAGTGTAGGGGGCGCTGGGGCCAACGTCCTGACTTTC. Combining the CDR3 with reference TRBV30 and TRBJ2-6 gives the whole variable domain SQTIHQWPATLVQPVGSPLSLECTVEGTSNPNLYWYRQAAGRGLQLLFYSVGIGQISSEVPQNLSASRPQDRQFILSSKKLLLSDSGFYLCAWSVGGAGANVLTFGAGSRLTVL.

This clone occurred a few times. The chain uses TRBV11-2 and TRBJ2-7; tentatively, D is TRBD1 (6 bases). This CDR3 contains 12 residues. Germline V gene data show CDR1 as SGHAT and CDR2 as FQNNGV. V dropped 4 bases and J dropped 6 bases, with 10 bases sitting between them. The CDR3 reads CASSWVRGEQYF. The CDR3 coding sequence is TGTGCCAGCAGCTGGGTCAGGGGCGAGCAGTACTTC.

The chain links TRBV2 to TRBJ2-5; 7 bases map to TRBD2. Trimming took 10 bases from V and 4 from J; bases not matched to a gene: 9. Germline assignment: CDR1 SNHLY and CDR2 FYNNEI. The CDR3 has 13 residues. CDR3 sequence reads: CAIGEGSGETQYF. CDR3 nucleotide sequence: TGTGCCATAGGGGAGGGAAGTGGAGAGACCCAGTACTTC.